This T cell receptor beta chain was obtained from a study of early T cells in non-severe SARS-CoV-2 infection. Germline CDR1 is SGHDT and CDR2 is YYEEEE. The CDR3 consists of 14 residues. Trimming pared 4 bases from V and 4 bases from J, leaving 14 bases between. MiXCR was run by TCRdb on the 5' RACE reads, yielding one entry per CDR3 protein. This table has some 120,000 distinct CDR3 sequences, about 15% appearing once. The chain employs TRBV5-6 and TRBJ1-2; D is unresolved. This clonotype was sampled from an adult who was a healthcare worker with PCR-confirmed SARS-CoV-2 infection or an uninfected control (not recorded which). Sequenced input: whole blood. CDR3 bases: TGTGCCAGCAGCATTGGGCCAGTTCCCTATGGCTACACCTTC. This codes for CASSIGPVPYGYTF.